This T cell receptor (beta chain) appears in the sequencing data of a study of T cells after yellow fever vaccination. Whole-study context: In the case of low-cell-number fractions, SMART-Seq v4 Ultra Low Input was used for preparation. Findings of the study overall: A small share of clonotypes appeared in both CD4 and CD8 compartments.

This clonotype was seen only a few times. Its target is unknown. Trimming removed 2 bases at V and 7 bases at J, with 27 bases between. The CDR3 has 18 residues. Germline CDR1 SGHTA, CDR2 FQGNSA. A universal primer site and UMIs were added as TCR cDNA was made by 5'RACE template switching. TCRdb reanalysed the 5' RACE reads using MiXCR and keeps one entry per CDR3 protein. The top ten hold roughly a fifth of the sample, which has 250,000 to 400,000 distinct CDR3 sequences, about 4.5% seen once. This specimen consisted of PBMCs, obtained 15 days after the yellow fever booster vaccination. The sequence was collected from a man between 18 and 29 years old who received the YFV17D yellow fever vaccine. The V gene is TRBV7-2, the J gene TRBJ2-7; perhaps TRBD2 as D (7 bases). This chain's CDR3 is CASSLFGVGGPSPPEQYF. CDR3 in DNA: TGTGCCAGCAGCTTATTCGGTGTCGGGGGGCCCTCTCCTCCGGAGCAGTACTTC.